This entry lists 22 T cell receptor beta chains sequenced from one sample in a study of blood T cell repertoires in COVID-19. Using immunoSEQ multiplex PCR, the repertoire was profiled, and TCRdb retains in-frame clones only, with some absent. In the table there are approximately 110,000 clones, approximately 80% of which are singletons. Sample: peripheral blood. The receptors here all came from a woman in her seventies with acute or convalescent COVID-19.

The chain combines TRBV24-1 with TRBJ2-7; D might be TRBD1 (6 bases). CDR3 length equals 15 residues. Deletions cut 3 bases from V and 2 bases from J, with 13 bases between. Per germline, CDR1 KGHDR and CDR2 SFDVKD. CDR3 sequence reads: CATSDPRDKPYEQYF. The DNA for the CDR3 is TGTGCCACCAGTGATCCCCGGGACAAACCCTACGAGCAGTACTTC.

CDR3 region: CASSLLPRDYNEQFF. Here the CDR3 DNA reads TGTGCCAGCAGCTTACTACCCCGGGACTACAATGAGCAGTTCTTC. V is TRBV11-3 and J is TRBJ2-1; D might be TRBD2 (5 bases). The CDR3 is 15 amino acids. V was shortened by 2 bases and J by 3 bases, with 11 bases between the two germline ends. From germline, CDR1 is SGHNT and CDR2 YENEEA. Filled out from reference TRBV11-3 and TRBJ2-1, the complete variable domain reads EAGVVQSPRYKIIEKKQPVAFWCNPISGHNTLYWYLQNLGQGPELLIRYENEEAVDDSQLPKDRFSAERLKGVDSTLKIQPAELGDSAVYLCASSLLPRDYNEQFFGPGTRLTVL.

The rearrangement uses TRBV5-1 and TRBJ2-1, with TRBD2 matching over 11 bases. This CDR3 has 17 amino acids. Germline assignment: CDR1 SGHRS and CDR2 YFSETQ. V dropped 0 bases and J dropped 4; count of bases not matched to a gene: 6. CDR3 residues: CASSLVSGTSGYNEQFF. The CDR3 nucleotides read TGCGCCAGCAGCTTGGTATCCGGGACTAGCGGATACAATGAGCAGTTCTTC.

This chain joins TRBV5-8 and TRBJ1-6, with D possibly matching TRBD1 (6 bases). The germline gives CDR1 SGHTS, CDR2 YDEGEE. The CDR3 consists of 16 residues. Trimming removed 4 bases from V and 8 bases from J, with 19 bases in between. CDR3 sequence: CASSQGAWGLDSPLHF. CDR3 sequence (DNA): TGTGCCAGCAGCCAAGGGGCGTGGGGGCTTGATTCACCCCTCCACTTT.

The DNA for the CDR3 is TGTGCCAGCAGTTTAGTCGGGACAGGGGGCCCCCACTATGGCTACACCTTC. This sequence encodes CASSLVGTGGPHYGYTF. The rearrangement joins TRBV28 to TRBJ1-2, with 12 positions matching TRBD1. The CDR3 consists of 17 residues. The germline V gene encodes CDR1 MDHEN and CDR2 SYDVKM. J lost 3 bases, V lost 2 bases, and 7 bases had no gene match.

V gene TRBV19 combines with J gene TRBJ1-2; D is possibly TRBD1 (5 bases). Germline-derived CDR1 and CDR2 are LNHDA and SQIVND (reference sequence). The germline V and J ends were trimmed by 2 bases and 1 base, with 5 bases remaining between them. The CDR3 contains 13 residues. CDR3 coding DNA: TGTGCCAGTAGTATAAGGGGTAACTATGGCTACACCTTC. Translated, it gives CASSIRGNYGYTF.

The CDR3 sequence: CASITPGSAEAFF. CDR3 coding DNA: TGTGCCAGCATTACGCCGGGGTCGGCTGAAGCTTTCTTT. This chain joins TRBV28 and TRBJ1-1; D is uncertain. V lost 7 bases and J 6 bases, leaving 15 bases between the germline ends. The germline gives CDR1 MDHEN, CDR2 SYDVKM. The CDR3 is 13 residues long.

The chain combines TRBV5-1 with TRBJ2-1; TRBD1 agrees at 10 bases. This CDR3 spans 13 amino acids. The J segment lost 7 bases and the V segment lost 5 bases, leaving 3 bases of the junction unmatched. Germline loops: CDR1 SGHRS, CDR2 YFSETQ. The CDR3 is CASRADRGNEQFF. In nucleotides, the CDR3 is TGCGCCAGCAGGGCGGACAGGGGGAATGAGCAGTTCTTC. Filled out from reference TRBV5-1 and TRBJ2-1, the complete variable domain reads KAGVTQTPRYLIKTRGQQVTLSCSPISGHRSVSWYQQTPGQGLQFLFEYFSETQRNKGNFPGRFSGRQFSNSRSEMNVSTLELGDSALYLCASRADRGNEQFFGPGTRLTVL.

V and J are TRBV24-1 and TRBJ2-3, with a tentative D call TRBD2 (5 bases). V lost 9 bases, J lost 6 bases, and 18 bases lay in between. The CDR3 spans 14 residues. Germline assignment: CDR1 KGHDR and CDR2 SFDVKD. DNA for the CDR3: TGTGCCACCCGGGGTGGGATCCCCCCCGATACGCAGTATTTT. Residues: CATRGGIPPDTQYF.

The V gene is TRBV5-1, the J gene TRBJ2-7, with 11 positions matching TRBD2. Germline CDR1 and CDR2: SGHRS and YFSETQ. Trimming cost V 2 bases and J 4 bases; bases outside gene matches: 11. The CDR3 contains 17 residues. DNA of the CDR3: TGCGCCAGCAGCTTCGACCTAGCGGGGGGCGTTCAGTACGAGCAGTACTTC. It is translated as CASSFDLAGGVQYEQYF.

The V gene is TRBV15, the J gene TRBJ1-6; 8 nucleotides line up with TRBD1. The trim removed 5 bases at V and 5 bases at J, leaving 5 bases unmatched. CDR3 length: 15 residues. From germline, CDR1 is LNHNV and CDR2 YYDKDF (reference sequence). The CDR3 reads CATSPRTGNNSPLHF. The CDR3 DNA reads TGTGCCACCAGCCCACGGACAGGGAATAATTCACCCCTCCACTTT.

The CDR3 DNA is TGTGCCAGCAGTTTTCAGATTAATGAAAAACTGTTTTTT. Protein: CASSFQINEKLFF. The gene calls are TRBV28 and TRBJ1-4, with D uncertain. This CDR3 has 13 amino acids. Trimming removed 3 bases from V and 4 bases from J, with 6 bases in between. Per the germline V gene, CDR1 is MDHEN and CDR2 is SYDVKM. Full variable domain (rest looked up from reference TRBV28 and TRBJ1-4): DVKVTQSSRYLVKRTGEKVFLECVQDMDHENMFWYRQDPGLGLRLIYFSYDVKMKEKGDIPEGYSVSREKKERFSLILESASTNQTSMYLCASSFQINEKLFFGSGTQLSVL.

The V call is TRBV28, the J call TRBJ2-6; TRBD1 might be the D (5 bases). The CDR3 totals 14 residues. CDR1 and CDR2 from the germline V gene are MDHEN and SYDVKM. V was pared by 2 bases and J by 5 bases, with 7 bases between. The CDR3 bases are TGTGCCAGCAGTTTACAGGGTTGGGCCAACGTCCTGACTTTC. As protein: CASSLQGWANVLTF.

The V and J genes are TRBV19 and TRBJ2-3; D call uncertain. V lost 4 bases and J 0 bases, leaving 11 bases between the germline ends. CDR3 length: 15 residues. Per the germline V gene, CDR1 is LNHDA and CDR2 is SQIVND (reference sequence). The CDR3 sequence: CASSTTPTSTDTQYF. Here the CDR3 DNA reads TGTGCCAGTAGTACGACACCTACTAGCACAGATACGCAGTATTTT.

The chain recombines TRBV5-1 with TRBJ1-2; D not certain. CDR3 length: 14 residues. Looked up from germline, CDR1 is SGHRS and CDR2 is YFSETQ. Trimming removed 1 base from V and 1 base from J, with 8 bases in between. The chain's CDR3 is CASSLTDNNYGYTF. The CDR3 DNA reads TGCGCCAGCAGCTTGACCGACAATAACTATGGCTACACCTTC. Full variable domain (missing parts from reference TRBV5-1 and TRBJ1-2): KAGVTQTPRYLIKTRGQQVTLSCSPISGHRSVSWYQQTPGQGLQFLFEYFSETQRNKGNFPGRFSGRQFSNSRSEMNVSTLELGDSALYLCASSLTDNNYGYTFGSGTRLTVV.

This rearrangement joins TRBV9 to TRBJ2-2; 8 bases map to TRBD2. The CDR3 consists of 16 residues. Trimming cost V 3 bases and J 7 bases; bases outside gene matches: 11. CDR1 and CDR2 from the germline V gene are SGDLS and YYNGEE. The CDR3 DNA is TGTGCCAGCAGCGCCGGTGGTAGCGGGACGCGCGGGGAGCTGTTTTTT. This gives the protein CASSAGGSGTRGELFF.

The gene calls are TRBV7-3 and TRBJ2-2; TRBD2 matches 7 bases. With 5 bases clipped from V and 0 bases from J, the junction kept 6 bases outside the gene matches. Germline V gives CDR1 SGHTA, CDR2 FQGTGA. This CDR3 is built from 16 residues. The CDR3 nucleotides are TGTGCCAGCAGCCGCGTAGCGGGCGCGAACACCGGGGAGCTGTTTTTT. This gives the protein CASSRVAGANTGELFF.

The chain employs TRBV24-1 and TRBJ2-1, with D possibly being TRBD2 (6 bases). Germline CDR1 is KGHDR and CDR2 is SFDVKD. This CDR3 has 14 residues. With 3 bases removed from V and 6 bases from J, the gap between germline ends came to 11 bases. CDR3 sequence (DNA): TGTGCCACCAGTGATCCAGGAGGGGCCAATGAGCAGTTCTTC. This encodes CATSDPGGANEQFF.

The chain carries TRBV2 and TRBJ1-2; D is unclear. The germline V gene has CDR1 SNHLY and CDR2 FYNNEI. The CDR3 contains 13 residues. V lost 4 bases and J 4 bases, leaving 10 bases between the germline ends. CDR3 sequence: CASSVDNFYGYTF. DNA of the CDR3: TGTGCCAGCAGTGTTGACAACTTCTATGGCTACACCTTC. Full variable domain (outside the CDR3, taken from reference TRBV2 and TRBJ1-2): EPEVTQTPSHQVTQMGQEVILRCVPISNHLYFYWYRQILGQKVEFLVSFYNNEISEKSEIFDDQFSVERPDGSNFTLKIRSTKLEDSAMYFCASSVDNFYGYTFGSGTRLTVV.

V usage is TRBV7-8 and J usage is TRBJ1-1; D is unresolved. The CDR3 is 13 residues long. The germline gives CDR1 SGHVS, CDR2 FQNEAQ. V was cut by 8 bases and J by 1 base, with 11 bases left in between. Written as DNA, the CDR3 is TGTGCCAGCGTCTCCTCGGGGAACACTGAAGCTTTCTTT. This codes for CASVSSGNTEAFF.

Remarks on this clone: This sample includes further DNA sequences coding for the same CDR3. The gene calls are TRBV15 and TRBJ1-5, with D perhaps TRBD1 (5 bases). Germline V gives CDR1 LNHNV, CDR2 YYDKDF (reference sequence). The CDR3 length is 15 residues. The germline V and J ends were trimmed by 1 base and 1 base, with 8 bases remaining between them. The CDR3 nucleotides are TGTGCCACCAGCAGAGGGGGGGGAAGCAATCAGCCCCAGCATTTT. The encoded protein is CATSRGGGSNQPQHF.

This sequence joins TRBV12-3 or TRBV12-4 and TRBJ2-1; no definite D call. This CDR3 is 11 amino acids long. V lost 5 bases and J 9 bases, leaving 8 bases between the germline ends. The CDR3 loop is CASSEVGEQFF. The CDR3 DNA reads TGTGCCAGCAGTGAGGTTGGTGAGCAGTTCTTC.